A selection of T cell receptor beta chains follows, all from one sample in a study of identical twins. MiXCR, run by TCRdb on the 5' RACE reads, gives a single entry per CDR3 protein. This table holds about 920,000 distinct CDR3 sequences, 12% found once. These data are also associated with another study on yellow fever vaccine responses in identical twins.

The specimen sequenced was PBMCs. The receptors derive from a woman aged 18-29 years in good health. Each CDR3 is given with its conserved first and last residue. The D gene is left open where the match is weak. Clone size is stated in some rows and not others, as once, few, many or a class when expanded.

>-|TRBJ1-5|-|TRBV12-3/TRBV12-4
TGTGCCAGCAGTCCCATGGACAGAACCTTGGTGGCCCAGCATTTT
CASSPMDRTLVAQHF
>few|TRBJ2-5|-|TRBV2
TGTGCCAGCAATGAGGGGAATCTCCAAGAGACCCAGTACTTC
CASNEGNLQETQYF
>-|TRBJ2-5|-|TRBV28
TGTGCCAGCAGTTTACTACAGAGCTTCCAAGAGACCCAGTACTTC
CASSLLQSFQETQYF
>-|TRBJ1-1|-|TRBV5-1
TGCGCCAGCAGCGGGGGGTCTGGGAGAAACACTGAAGCTTTCTTT
CASSGGSGRNTEAFF
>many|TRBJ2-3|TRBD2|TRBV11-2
TGTGCCAGCAGCTTAGTGATAGCGGGGGGCACAGATACGCAGTATTTT
CASSLVIAGGTDTQYF
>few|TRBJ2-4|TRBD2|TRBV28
TGTGCCAGCAGTCCGATACTAGCGGGGGCCCTTCGTGGAGCCAAAAACATTCAGTACTTC
CASSPILAGALRGAKNIQYF
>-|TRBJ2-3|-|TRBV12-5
TGTGCTAGTGGTTTCGTCTCTTCGTTGGCGGCCACAGCTAGCACAGATACGCAGTATTTT
CASGFVSSLAATASTDTQYF
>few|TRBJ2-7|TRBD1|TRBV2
TGTGCCAGCAGCCACGGGACAGGCAATACCTACGAGCAGTACTTC
CASSHGTGNTYEQYF
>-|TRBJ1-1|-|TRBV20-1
TGCAGTGCTGTCGGACCCCAGAACACTGAAGCTTTCTTT
CSAVGPQNTEAFF
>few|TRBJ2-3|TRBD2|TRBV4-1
TGCGCCAGCAGCCACGACCGACTAGCGGGGGTGACAGATACGCAGTATTTT
CASSHDRLAGVTDTQYF
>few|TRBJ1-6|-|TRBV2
TGTGCCAGCAGAACGACAATCGTCCTTTCACCCCTCCACTTT
CASRTTIVLSPLHF
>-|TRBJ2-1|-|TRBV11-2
TGTGCCATCAGCATCTACGGGACAAGGAATGAGCAGTTCTTC
CAISIYGTRNEQFF
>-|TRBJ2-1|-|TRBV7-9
TGTGCCAGCAGCCCCTGGGGTGATGAGCAGTTCTTC
CASSPWGDEQFF
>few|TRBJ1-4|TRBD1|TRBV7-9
TGTGCCAGCAGCTTCGGACAGGGGGTTGAAAAACTGTTTTTT
CASSFGQGVEKLFF
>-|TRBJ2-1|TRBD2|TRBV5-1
TGCGCCAGCAGCCCAGCAGCTAGCGGGAGTTCTGAGCAGTTCTTC
CASSPAASGSSEQFF
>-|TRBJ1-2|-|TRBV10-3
TGTGCCATCAGGAAGGACAATCAACTTAACTATGGCTACACCTTC
CAIRKDNQLNYGYTF